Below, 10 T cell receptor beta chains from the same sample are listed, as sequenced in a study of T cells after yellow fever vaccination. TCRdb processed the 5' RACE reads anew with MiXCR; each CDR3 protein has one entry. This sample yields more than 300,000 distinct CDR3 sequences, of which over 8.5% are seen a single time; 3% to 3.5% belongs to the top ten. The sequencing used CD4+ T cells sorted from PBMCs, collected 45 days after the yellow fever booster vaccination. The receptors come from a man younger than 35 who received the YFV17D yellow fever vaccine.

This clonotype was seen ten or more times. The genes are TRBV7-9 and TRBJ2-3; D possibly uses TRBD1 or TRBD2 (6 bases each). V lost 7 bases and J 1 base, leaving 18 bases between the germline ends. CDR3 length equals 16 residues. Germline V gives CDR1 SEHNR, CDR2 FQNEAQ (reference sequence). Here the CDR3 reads CASTRGPGLGTDTQYF. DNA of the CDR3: TGTGCCAGCACCCGGGGGCCGGGGCTCGGCACAGATACGCAGTATTTT. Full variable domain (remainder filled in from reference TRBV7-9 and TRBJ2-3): DTGVSQNPRHKITKRGQNVTFRCDPISEHNRLYWYRQTLGQGPEFLTYFQNEAQLEKSRLLSDRFSAERPKGSFSTLEIQRTEQGDSAMYLCASTRGPGLGTDTQYFGPGTRLTVL.

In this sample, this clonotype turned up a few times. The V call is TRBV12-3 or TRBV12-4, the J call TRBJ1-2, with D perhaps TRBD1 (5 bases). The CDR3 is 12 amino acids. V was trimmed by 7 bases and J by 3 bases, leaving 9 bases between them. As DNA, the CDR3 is TGTGCCAGCAAGGGGTCAGACTATGGCTACACCTTC. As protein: CASKGSDYGYTF.

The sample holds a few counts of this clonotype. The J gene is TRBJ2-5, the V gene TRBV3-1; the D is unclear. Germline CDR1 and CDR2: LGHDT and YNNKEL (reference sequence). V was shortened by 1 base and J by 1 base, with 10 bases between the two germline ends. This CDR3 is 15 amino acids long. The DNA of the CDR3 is TGTGCCAGCAGCCAAGCCCCGGTGCGCCAAGAGACCCAGTACTTC. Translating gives CASSQAPVRQETQYF.

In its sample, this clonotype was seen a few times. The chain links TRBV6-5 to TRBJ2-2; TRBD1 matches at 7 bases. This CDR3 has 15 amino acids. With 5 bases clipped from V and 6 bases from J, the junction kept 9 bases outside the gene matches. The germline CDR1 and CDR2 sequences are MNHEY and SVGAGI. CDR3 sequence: CASSPLPGGSGELFF. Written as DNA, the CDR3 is TGTGCCAGCAGTCCCCTTCCAGGGGGATCCGGGGAGCTGTTTTTT.

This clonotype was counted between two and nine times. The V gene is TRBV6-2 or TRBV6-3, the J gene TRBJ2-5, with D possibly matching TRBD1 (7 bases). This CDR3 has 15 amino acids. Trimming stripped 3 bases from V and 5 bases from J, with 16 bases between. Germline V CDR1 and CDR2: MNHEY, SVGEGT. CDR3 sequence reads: CASSYNGRGRETQYF. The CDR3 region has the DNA TGTGCCAGCAGTTATAACGGCAGGGGGAGGGAGACCCAGTACTTC.

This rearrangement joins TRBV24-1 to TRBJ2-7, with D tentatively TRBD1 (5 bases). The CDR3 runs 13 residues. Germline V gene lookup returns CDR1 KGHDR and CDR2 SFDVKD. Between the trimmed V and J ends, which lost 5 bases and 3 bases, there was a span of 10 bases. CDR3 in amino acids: CATSAGQDYEQYF. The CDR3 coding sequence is TGTGCCACCAGTGCCGGACAAGACTACGAGCAGTACTTC.

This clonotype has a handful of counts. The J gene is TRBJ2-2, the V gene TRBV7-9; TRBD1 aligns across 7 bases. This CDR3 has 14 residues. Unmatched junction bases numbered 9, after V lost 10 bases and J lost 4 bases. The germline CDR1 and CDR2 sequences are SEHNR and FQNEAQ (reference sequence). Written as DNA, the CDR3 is TGTGCCATTCACAGGGGCACGGGCACCGGGGAGCTGTTTTTT. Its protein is CAIHRGTGTGELFF. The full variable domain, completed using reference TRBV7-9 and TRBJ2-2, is DTGVSQNPRHKITKRGQNVTFRCDPISEHNRLYWYRQTLGQGPEFLTYFQNEAQLEKSRLLSDRFSAERPKGSFSTLEIQRTEQGDSAMYLCAIHRGTGTGELFFGEGSRLTVL.

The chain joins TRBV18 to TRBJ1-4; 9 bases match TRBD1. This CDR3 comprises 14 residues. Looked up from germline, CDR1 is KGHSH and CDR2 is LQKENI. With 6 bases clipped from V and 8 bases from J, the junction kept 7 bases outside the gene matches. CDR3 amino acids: CASSRTGDGEKLFF. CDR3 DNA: TGTGCCAGCTCCCGGACAGGGGACGGCGAAAAACTGTTTTTT.

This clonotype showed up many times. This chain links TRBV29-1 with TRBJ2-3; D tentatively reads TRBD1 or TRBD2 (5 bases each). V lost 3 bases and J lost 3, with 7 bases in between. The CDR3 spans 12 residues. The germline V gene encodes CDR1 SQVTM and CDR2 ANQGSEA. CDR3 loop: CSVDEGTDTQYF. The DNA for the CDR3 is TGCAGCGTTGACGAGGGGACAGATACGCAGTATTTT.

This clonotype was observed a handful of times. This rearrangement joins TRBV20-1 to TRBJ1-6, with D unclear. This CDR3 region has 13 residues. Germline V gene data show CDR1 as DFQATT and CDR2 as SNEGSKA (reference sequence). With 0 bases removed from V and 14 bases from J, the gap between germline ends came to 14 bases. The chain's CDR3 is CSARDGQDLSLHF. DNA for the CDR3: TGCAGTGCTAGAGATGGTCAAGATCTTTCCCTCCACTTT.